This T cell receptor (beta chain) was sequenced in a study of cytomegalovirus exposure and HLA in healthy donors. PCR used 60 Vbeta primers and 13 Jbeta primers. Using immunoSEQ multiplex PCR, the repertoire was profiled, and TCRdb retains in-frame clones only, with some absent. The sample yields 95,000 to 150,000 clones, 76% seen once. CDR1 and CDR2 (germline): KGHSH, LQKENI. V was clipped by 3 bases and J by 6 bases, with 12 bases between them. There are 15 residues in the CDR3. A single count supports this clone. Other DNA sequences of this sample code for an identical CDR3. The source of this sequence is a man over 45 in good health and CMV-seronegative. Material for sequencing was PBMCs. V is TRBV18 and J is TRBJ1-6; tentative D call: TRBD1 (5 bases). CDR3 protein: CASSPDTGPNSPLHF. DNA of the CDR3: TGTGCCAGCTCACCGGACACCGGGCCTAATTCACCCCTCCACTTT. The full variable domain, rest sourced from reference TRBV18 and TRBJ1-6, is NAGVMQNPRHLVRRRGQEARLRCSPMKGHSHVYWYRQLPEEGLKFMVYLQKENIIDESGMPKERFSAEFPKEGPSILRIQQVVRGDSAAYFCASSPDTGPNSPLHFGNGTRLTVT.